This passage covers 22 T cell receptor beta chains from one sample sequenced in a study of blood T cell repertoires in COVID-19. Only in-frame clones appear in the TCRdb table, and some are missing; sequencing was by immunoSEQ multiplex PCR. The table records about 15,000 clones, about 80% of them present only once. Source material: peripheral blood. These receptors all come from an older man with active or convalescent COVID-19.

The rearrangement joins TRBV5-1 to TRBJ1-4, with no clear D. This CDR3 is built from 15 residues. V lost 0 bases to trimming and J lost 8 bases, with 14 bases between them. Germline CDR1 and CDR2: SGHRS and YFSETQ. The CDR3 DNA is TGCGCCAGCAGCTTGGTGGGAGGGCAAGAGGAAAAACTGTTTTTT. It translates to CASSLVGGQEEKLFF.

V and J are TRBV5-1 and TRBJ2-6; weak D call: TRBD1 (6 bases). Between the trimmed V and J ends, which lost 4 bases and 1 base, there was a span of 9 bases. Germline loops: CDR1 SGHRS, CDR2 YFSETQ. The CDR3 length is 15 residues. CDR3 nucleotide sequence: TGCGCCAGCAGCCCTACAGGGTCTGGGGCCAACGTCCTGACTTTC. It is translated as CASSPTGSGANVLTF.

This chain uses TRBV5-1 with TRBJ1-3, with D perhaps matching TRBD1 (6 bases). V lost 4 bases, J lost 8 bases, and 16 bases lay in between. This CDR3 region has 14 residues. CDR1 SGHRS and CDR2 YFSETQ come from the germline V gene. This chain's CDR3 is CASSPGTRAYTIYF. The CDR3 DNA follows: TGCGCCAGCAGCCCCGGGACACGGGCGTACACCATATATTTT.

The rearrangement links TRBV7-8 to TRBJ2-1; TRBD2 is a possible D gene (7 bases). Germline-derived CDR1 and CDR2 are SGHVS and FQNEAQ. With 5 bases removed from V and 5 bases from J, the gap between germline ends came to 13 bases. CDR3 length: 14 residues. In nucleotides, the CDR3 is TGTGCCAGCAGCGGGGCGGGGGCAGACAATGAGCAGTTCTTC. This sequence encodes CASSGAGADNEQFF.

The chain is built from TRBV2 and TRBJ2-1; D gene uncertain. Trimming took 3 bases from V and 9 from J, leaving 21 bases between them. CDR3 length: 16 amino acids. Germline V lookup: CDR1 SNHLY, CDR2 FYNNEI. The CDR3 reads CASSDEGGRYLTEQFF. The DNA for the CDR3 is TGTGCCAGCAGTGACGAAGGCGGCCGATACTTAACTGAGCAGTTCTTC. The full variable domain, its missing parts supplied by reference TRBV2 and TRBJ2-1, is EPEVTQTPSHQVTQMGQEVILRCVPISNHLYFYWYRQILGQKVEFLVSFYNNEISEKSEIFDDQFSVERPDGSNFTLKIRSTKLEDSAMYFCASSDEGGRYLTEQFFGPGTRLTVL.

The chain links TRBV28 to TRBJ2-2; 15 nucleotides line up with TRBD2. Germline-derived CDR1 and CDR2 are MDHEN and SYDVKM. Losses at the gene ends were 5 bases for V and 1 base for J; bases not matched to a gene: 2. The CDR3 runs to 17 residues. The CDR3 DNA reads as TGTGCCAGCAGTCCGGGACTAGCGGGGGGGAACACCGGGGAGCTGTTTTTT. Protein product: CASSPGLAGGNTGELFF.

The gene calls are TRBV3-1 (or the pseudogene TRBV3-2) and TRBJ1-1; the match to TRBD1 covers 7 bases. CDR3 length: 14 amino acids. Trimming cost V 4 bases and J 3 bases; bases outside gene matches: 5. The germline V gene has CDR1 LGHDT and CDR2 YNNKEL (reference sequence). CDR3 in DNA: TGTGCCAGCAGCCCGCAGGGGGACCACACTGAAGCTTTCTTT. Its protein is CASSPQGDHTEAFF.

The chain couples TRBV28 to TRBJ1-4, with D hard to call. Deletions cut 8 bases from V and 5 bases from J, with 12 bases between. In germline, CDR1 is MDHEN, CDR2 SYDVKM. The CDR3 is made up of 13 amino acids. The CDR3 is CASGTRRNEKLFF. The CDR3 nucleotides read TGTGCCAGCGGAACGAGGAGGAATGAAAAACTGTTTTTT. Filled out from reference TRBV28 and TRBJ1-4, the complete variable domain reads DVKVTQSSRYLVKRTGEKVFLECVQDMDHENMFWYRQDPGLGLRLIYFSYDVKMKEKGDIPEGYSVSREKKERFSLILESASTNQTSMYLCASGTRRNEKLFFGSGTQLSVL.

The chain joins TRBV5-1 to TRBJ2-1, with 8 nucleotides matching TRBD2. Losses at the gene ends were 4 bases for V and 6 bases for J; bases not matched to a gene: 3. The CDR3 spans 13 residues. Germline V gives CDR1 SGHRS, CDR2 YFSETQ. CDR3 residues: CASSSAGGNEQFF. The CDR3, as DNA: TGCGCCAGCAGCAGTGCGGGAGGCAATGAGCAGTTCTTC.

J is TRBJ2-2 and V is TRBV4-3, with D maybe TRBD1 (5 bases). The germline V and J ends were trimmed by 0 bases and 7 bases, with 12 bases remaining between them. The CDR3 loop spans 15 amino acids. CDR1 is LGHNA, CDR2 YSLEER, per germline. CDR3 nucleotide sequence: TGCGCCAGCAGCCAAGAGAATAGACAGAACGGGGAGCTGTTTTTT. Amino acid sequence: CASSQENRQNGELFF.

The chain combines TRBV3-1 (or the pseudogene TRBV3-2) with TRBJ2-7; 9 nucleotides align to TRBD1. The CDR3 sequence is 15 residues long. Germline CDR1 reads LGHDT; CDR2 reads YNNKEL (reference sequence). With 6 bases clipped from V and 2 bases from J, the junction kept 8 bases outside the gene matches. The CDR3 DNA is TGTGCCAGCAGTCCCCGGGACAGGGTCACCTACGAGCAGTACTTC. Protein: CASSPRDRVTYEQYF.

The chain has TRBV4-3 and TRBJ2-1, with TRBD1 identical over 11 bases. Trimming at V came to 3 bases and at J to 12 bases, leaving 4 bases not matched to a gene. Germline values: CDR1 LGHNA, CDR2 YSLEER. The CDR3 covers 13 residues. DNA for the CDR3: TGCGCCAGCAGCCACGGACAGGGGGCAGGGCAGTTCTTC. The encoded protein is CASSHGQGAGQFF.

This rearrangement joins TRBV6-5 to TRBJ2-1, with D possibly matching TRBD2 (6 bases). The CDR3 runs to 13 residues. Germline V CDR1 and CDR2: MNHEY, SVGAGI. Trimming cost V 6 bases and J 3 bases, with 9 bases left between them. CDR3 protein: CASRTGLYNEQFF. For the CDR3, the DNA is TGTGCCAGCAGAACGGGACTCTACAATGAGCAGTTCTTC.

This chain uses TRBV4-2 with TRBJ1-2; 11 nucleotides match TRBD1. V was clipped by 1 base and J by 4 bases; unmatched bases: 2. The CDR3 is 15 amino acids. The germline V gene has CDR1 LGHNA and CDR2 YNFKEQ. For the CDR3, the DNA is TGTGCCAGCAGCCAAGGGGGGACAGGGGGCTATGGCTACACCTTC. It translates to CASSQGGTGGYGYTF.

J is TRBJ2-5 and V is TRBV4-3; possible D gene TRBD2, 5 bases. The CDR3 is made up of 15 amino acids. The V and J ends lost 3 bases and 5 bases respectively, with 16 bases between them. CDR1 LGHNA and CDR2 YSLEER come from the germline V gene. This chain's CDR3 is CASSQTGTVGETQYF. Here the CDR3 DNA reads TGCGCCAGCAGCCAGACGGGAACGGTAGGGGAGACCCAGTACTTC.

The rearrangement joins TRBV18 to TRBJ2-6; no definite D call. V lost 1 base to trimming and J lost 4 bases, with 8 bases between them. Per the germline V gene, CDR1 is KGHSH and CDR2 is LQKENI. The CDR3 has 15 residues. CDR3 sequence: CASSPRAAGANVLTF. CDR3 nucleotides: TGTGCCAGCTCACCACGGGCCGCCGGGGCCAACGTCCTGACTTTC.

J is TRBJ1-5 and V is TRBV19; TRBD1 agrees at 11 bases. With 5 bases clipped from V and 5 bases from J, the junction kept 11 bases outside the gene matches. This CDR3 has 17 residues. Germline CDR1 is LNHDA and CDR2 is SQIVND (reference sequence). The CDR3 DNA sequence: TGTGCCAGTAGTGTCGGGACAGGGGGTCGATTGGATCAGCCCCAGCATTTT. It specifies CASSVGTGGRLDQPQHF.

The V and J genes are TRBV3-1 (or the pseudogene TRBV3-2) and TRBJ1-2, with unresolved D. Per the germline V gene, CDR1 is LGHDT and CDR2 is YNNKEL (reference sequence). CDR3 length: 16 residues. V lost 0 bases to trimming and J lost 2 bases, with 13 bases between them. The CDR3 reads CASSQDARGINYGYTF. The DNA for the CDR3 is TGTGCCAGCAGCCAAGATGCTCGGGGAATCAACTATGGCTACACCTTC.

J is TRBJ1-1 and V is TRBV28; D is possibly TRBD1 (5 bases). With 11 bases removed from V and 1 base from J, the gap between germline ends came to 20 bases. The germline V gene has CDR1 MDHEN and CDR2 SYDVKM. The CDR3 consists of 15 residues. The CDR3 spells CASGGSGVGNTEAFF. The CDR3 DNA sequence: TGTGCCTCGGGGGGTAGCGGCGTGGGGAACACTGAAGCTTTCTTT.

With regard to this clone: This same CDR3 is encoded by further DNA sequences in the sample. The chain has TRBV5-1 and TRBJ1-2; 11 bases align to TRBD1. This CDR3 is built from 16 residues. The trim removed 4 bases at V and 3 bases at J, leaving 8 bases unmatched. Germline lookup yields CDR1 SGHRS and CDR2 YFSETQ. The CDR3 DNA follows: TGCGCCAGCAGCCTGAGCCCGGGACAGGGGGACTATGGCTACACCTTC. Translating gives CASSLSPGQGDYGYTF.

This sequence joins TRBV25-1 and TRBJ2-5; the D gene is possibly TRBD2 (5 bases). V lost 2 bases, J lost 1 base, and 11 bases lay in between. The germline V gene has CDR1 MGHDK and CDR2 SYGVNS. The CDR3 has 15 residues. The DNA of the CDR3 is TGTGCCAGCAGTGAAATGGAGCGGATCCAAGAGACCCAGTACTTC. It encodes CASSEMERIQETQYF.

This chain links TRBV28 with TRBJ2-4; TRBD1 matches 7 bases. There are 15 residues in the CDR3. The V gene end was trimmed by 5 bases and the J gene end by 4 bases; junction bases not matched to a gene: 8. Germline V gene sequence: CDR1 MDHEN, CDR2 SYDVKM. The CDR3 protein is CASSNQGVLKNIQYF. In DNA, the CDR3 is TGTGCCAGCAGTAACCAGGGGGTCTTGAAAAACATTCAGTACTTC.